This T cell receptor (beta chain) came from a study of blood T cell repertoires in COVID-19. The wider study: Nucleic acid was either cDNA or gDNA, and it came from T cells, B-cell-depleted T cells, or PBMCs.

The CDR3 is 15 residues long. The germline V gene encodes CDR1 SGHAT and CDR2 FQNNGV. The V and J ends lost 0 bases and 7 bases, in that order; junction bases with no gene match: 6. This clone was seen just once. Generated by immunoSEQ multiplex PCR, the TCRdb table keeps only in-frame clones and is missing some. Among approximately 240,000 clones listed, approximately 84% were seen once. The chain joins TRBV11-2 to TRBJ1-3, with TRBD1 matching over 7 bases. What was sequenced was peripheral blood. The receptor's source is a woman aged 60 to 75 with acute or convalescent COVID-19. CDR3: CASSLEPGQRNTIYF. CDR3 bases: TGTGCCAGCAGCTTAGAGCCGGGACAGCGGAACACCATATATTTT.